What follows is one TCR beta chain and its context. Its antigen is currently unknown. Profiled with immunoSEQ multiplex PCR; TCRdb holds only in-frame clones, not every one. The sample has nearly 25,000 clones, 80% to 85% seen once; the top ten hold approximately 2%. Each and every patient relapsed after autologous stem cell transplantation, and patients got differing brentuximab vedotin exposure. Starting with thawed PBMCs, CD4+ T cells were purified by magnetic negative selection. Germline lookup yields CDR1 SGHAT and CDR2 FQDESV (reference sequence). V dropped 1 base and J dropped 4 bases, with 10 bases sitting between them. The CDR3 sequence is 14 residues long. This specimen comes from a study of PD-1 blockade in classical Hodgkin lymphoma. Study observations and caveats: There was a significant rise in CD4+ TCR diversity by C4D1, with no such rise for CD8+. Some patients began nivolumab under 1 year after ASCT. These patients were excluded from later analyses.

The genes are TRBV11-1 and TRBJ1-2; D possibly corresponds to TRBD1 (5 bases). Source: CD4+ T cells from blood, taken at baseline. The receptor's source is a human donor with classical Hodgkin lymphoma. The CDR3 sequence: CASSLETDSYGYTF. The CDR3 DNA reads TGTGCCAGCAGCTTAGAAACCGACAGCTATGGCTACACCTTC.